This TCR beta chain was profiled in a study of blood T cell repertoires in COVID-19. Study-wide background: COVID-19 samples, acute and convalescent, were from the United States, Italy and Spain. PBMCs, B-cell-depleted T cells, or T cells were the source of the cDNA or gDNA that made up the material.

The authors' processing: Amplified reference gene primers provided the basis for estimating nucleated cell counts. The repertoire was sequenced with immunoSEQ multiplex PCR; TCRdb's copy has only in-frame clones and lacks some. Clonal size and the V and J genes are those of that table, whereas D and trimming came from the DNA. This table has 150,000 to 200,000 clones, approximately 91% appearing once. Per germline, CDR1 GTSNPN and CDR2 SVGIG (reference sequence). The CDR3 spans 13 residues. The germline V and J ends were trimmed by 1 base and 9 bases, with 13 bases remaining between them. The V call is TRBV30, the J call TRBJ2-1, with a weak D call TRBD1 (5 bases). This sequence originates from a man in his 70s with active or convalescent COVID-19. The sequenced material came from peripheral blood. The CDR3: CAWSGRQLSEQFF. For the CDR3, the DNA is TGTGCCTGGAGTGGCCGACAGCTCAGTGAGCAGTTCTTC.